Following are 16 T cell receptor beta chains from one sample sequenced in a study of PD-1 blockade in classical Hodgkin lymphoma. Method: immunoSEQ multiplex PCR; TCRdb's copy keeps in-frame clones and lacks some. The table has around 20,000 clones, 86% seen once. Exposure to brentuximab vedotin varied, and each patient had relapsed following autologous stem cell transplantation. Specimen: peripheral blood mononuclear cells (PBMCs), collected before the second cycle of nivolumab. These receptors originate from a human donor with classical Hodgkin lymphoma.

The V call is TRBV5-1, the J call TRBJ1-2, with D hard to call. The CDR3 totals 13 residues. Germline V gene data show CDR1 as SGHRS and CDR2 as YFSETQ. Trimming removed 6 bases from V and 1 base from J, with 10 bases in between. CDR3 nucleotides: TGCGCCAGCACAAAAGAAATTAACTATGGCTACACCTTC. It specifies CASTKEINYGYTF.

The chain is built from TRBV19 and TRBJ2-6; 9 positions match TRBD1. The V gene's germline CDR1 is LNHDA and CDR2 SQIVND (reference sequence). This CDR3 region has 14 residues. Trimming at V came to 4 bases and at J to 7 bases, leaving 2 bases not matched to a gene. CDR3 coding DNA: TGTGCCAGTAGTAGACAGGGGGGAGCCAACGTCCTGACTTTC. It encodes CASSRQGGANVLTF.

The chain has TRBV28 and TRBJ1-2; 9 bases fit TRBD1. CDR1 is MDHEN, CDR2 SYDVKM, per germline. V lost 4 bases to trimming and J lost 7 bases; unmatched junction nucleotides: 7. The CDR3 runs to 14 residues. The CDR3 reads CASSSQGTGTGYTF. The CDR3 nucleotides read TGTGCCAGCAGTTCCCAAGGGACAGGGACTGGCTACACCTTC.

In this sample, this clone turned up a few times. The chain links TRBV18 to TRBJ2-2, with no clear D. This CDR3 spans 12 amino acids. The V end lost 3 bases, the J end lost 6 bases, and 5 bases lay between the germline ends. The germline CDR1 and CDR2 sequences are KGHSH and LQKENI. The CDR3: CASSPPAGELFF. DNA of the CDR3: TGTGCCAGCTCACCCCCGGCCGGGGAGCTGTTTTTT.

This clone was counted a few times. The J gene is TRBJ1-3, the V gene TRBV7-9; TRBD1 might be the D (5 bases). V lost 5 bases and J lost 0, with 14 bases in between. Germline V gives CDR1 SEHNR, CDR2 FQNEAQ (reference sequence). The CDR3 spans 16 residues. The CDR3 sequence: CASSGDGMISGNTIYF. In nucleotides, the CDR3 is TGTGCCAGCAGCGGGGACGGGATGATCTCTGGAAACACCATATATTTT. Drawing the rest from reference TRBV7-9 and TRBJ1-3, the complete variable domain is DTGVSQNPRHKITKRGQNVTFRCDPISEHNRLYWYRQTLGQGPEFLTYFQNEAQLEKSRLLSDRFSAERPKGSFSTLEIQRTEQGDSAMYLCASSGDGMISGNTIYFGEGSWLTVV.

This rearrangement joins TRBV7-8 to TRBJ1-1, with D hard to call. Germline V gene sequence: CDR1 SGHVS, CDR2 FQNEAQ. This CDR3 has 14 residues. V lost 0 bases to trimming and J lost 2 bases, with 7 bases between them. The CDR3 reads CASSLAGTNTEAFF. The DNA of the CDR3 is TGTGCCAGCAGCTTAGCAGGAACTAACACTGAAGCTTTCTTT.

In DNA form, the CDR3 reads TGTGCCATCAGTGTTTTAGCGGGGGGCAATAACTACAATGAGCAGTTCTTC. Residues: CAISVLAGGNNYNEQFF. The chain has TRBV10-3 and TRBJ2-1, with 10 nucleotides matching TRBD2. CDR1 is ENHRY, CDR2 SYGVKD, per germline. The J segment lost 3 bases and the V segment lost 4 bases, leaving 9 bases of the junction unmatched. The CDR3 covers 17 residues.

The V and J genes are TRBV4-3 and TRBJ2-1; no reliable D call. Germline CDR1 and CDR2: LGHNA and YSLEER. Trimming took 1 base from V and 0 from J, leaving 7 bases between them. The CDR3 totals 15 residues. DNA of the CDR3: TGCGCCAGCAGCCAAGTAGCCAGCTCCTACAATGAGCAGTTCTTC. It codes for CASSQVASSYNEQFF.

The CDR3 sequence: CASSEARSGPSGNTIYF. As DNA, the CDR3 is TGTGCCAGCAGTGAAGCCCGATCGGGGCCCTCTGGAAACACCATATATTTT. This chain uses TRBV6-1 with TRBJ1-3; D might be TRBD1 (5 bases). V lost 0 bases to trimming and J lost 0 bases, with 12 bases between them. This CDR3 is built from 17 residues. CDR1 is MNHNS, CDR2 SASEGT, per germline.

This chain connects TRBV7-3 to TRBJ2-2, with 10 bases matching TRBD2. The J segment lost 2 bases and the V segment lost 1 base, leaving 7 bases of the junction unmatched. The CDR3 is made up of 18 amino acids. Per the germline V gene, CDR1 is SGHTA and CDR2 is FQGTGA. The CDR3 spells CASSLRASGGANTGELFF. The CDR3, as DNA: TGTGCCAGCAGCTTAAGGGCTAGCGGGGGCGCAAACACCGGGGAGCTGTTTTTT.

The chain uses TRBV7-3 and TRBJ1-2, with 11 bases aligning to TRBD1. This CDR3 has 14 amino acids. CDR1 is SGHTA and CDR2 is FQGTGA in the germline V gene. V gave up 4 bases and J gave up 4 bases; unmatched junction bases: 2. The CDR3 DNA sequence: TGTGCCAGCAGCTCCGGGACAGGGGGCTATGGCTACACCTTC. This codes for CASSSGTGGYGYTF.

The chain carries TRBV25-1 and TRBJ2-2; no clear D gene. Germline V CDR1 and CDR2: MGHDK, SYGVNS. The CDR3 covers 13 residues. V was clipped by 1 base and J by 5 bases, with 5 bases between them. CDR3 nucleotide sequence: TGTGCCAGCAGTGAATTAGGGACCGGGGAGCTGTTTTTT. It translates to CASSELGTGELFF. Full variable domain (rest looked up from reference TRBV25-1 and TRBJ2-2): EADIYQTPRYLVIGTGKKITLECSQTMGHDKMYWYQQDPGMELHLIHYSYGVNSTEKGDLSSESTVSRIRTEHFPLTLESARPSHTSQYLCASSELGTGELFFGEGSRLTVL.

This rearrangement joins TRBV21-1 to TRBJ2-3; the tabulated D call, TRBD2, remains unverified against the DNA. TRBV21-1 is deemed a pseudogene. The CDR3 has 19 residues. DNA of the CDR3: TGTGCCAGCAGCAAAGTCATTCCCGCTAGCGGGGGATACACAGATACGCAGTATTTT. Its translation is CASSKVIPASGGYTDTQYF.

This sequence joins TRBV7-9 and TRBJ2-5; 9 nucleotides align to TRBD2. The germline gives CDR1 SEHNR, CDR2 FQNEAQ (reference sequence). V shed 5 bases and J 4 bases; nucleotides not matched to a gene: 8. This CDR3 has 15 residues. The CDR3 DNA reads as TGTGCCAGCAGCCCGTTTAGCGGGGGCGGAGAGACCCAGTACTTC. As protein: CASSPFSGGGETQYF.

The V gene is TRBV5-1, the J gene TRBJ2-1; 8 bases agree with TRBD1. This CDR3 region has 15 residues. V gave up 6 bases and J gave up 1 base; unmatched junction bases: 6. Germline V gives CDR1 SGHRS, CDR2 YFSETQ. CDR3 region: CASTTGQGSYNEQFF. CDR3 in DNA: TGCGCCAGCACGACTGGACAGGGTTCCTACAATGAGCAGTTCTTC.

This clone has just a few counts. The gene calls are TRBV6-5 and TRBJ2-7; TRBD1 agrees at 7 bases. V was pared by 6 bases and J by 5 bases, with 7 bases of the junction left unmatched. Per the germline V gene, CDR1 is MNHEY and CDR2 is SVGAGI. This CDR3 comprises 13 residues. The CDR3, as DNA: TGTGCCAGCAGACAGACAGGGAACGACGAGCAGTACTTC. Protein sequence: CASRQTGNDEQYF.